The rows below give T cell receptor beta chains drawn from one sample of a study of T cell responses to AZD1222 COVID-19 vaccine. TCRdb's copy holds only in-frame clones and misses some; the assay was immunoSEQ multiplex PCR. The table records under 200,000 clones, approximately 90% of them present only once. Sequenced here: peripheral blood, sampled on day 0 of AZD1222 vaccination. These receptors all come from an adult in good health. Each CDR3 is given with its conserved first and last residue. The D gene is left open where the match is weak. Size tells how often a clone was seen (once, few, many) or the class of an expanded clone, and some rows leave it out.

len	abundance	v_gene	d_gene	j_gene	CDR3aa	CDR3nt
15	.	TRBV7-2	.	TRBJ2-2	CASSLAGMFTGELFF	TGTGCCAGCAGCTTAGCAGGGATGTTTACCGGGGAGCTGTTTTTT
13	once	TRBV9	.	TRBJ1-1	CASSGPHGSEAFF	TGTGCCAGCAGCGGGCCCCATGGATCCGAAGCTTTCTTT
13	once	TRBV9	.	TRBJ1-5	CASSVAGNQPQHF	TGTGCCAGCAGCGTAGCGGGAAATCAGCCCCAGCATTTT
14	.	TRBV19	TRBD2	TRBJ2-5	CASSGRLAQETQYF	TGTGCCAGTAGCGGAAGACTAGCTCAGGAGACCCAGTACTTC
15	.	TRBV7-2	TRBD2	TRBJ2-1	CASSLSGGAINEQFF	TGTGCCAGCAGCCTGAGCGGGGGGGCCATCAATGAGCAGTTCTTC
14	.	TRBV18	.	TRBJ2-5	CASSPNYPQETQYF	TGTGCCAGCTCACCAAATTATCCCCAAGAGACCCAGTACTTC
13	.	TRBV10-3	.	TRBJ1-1	CASKLRGDTEAFF	TGTGCCAGCAAACTACGGGGGGACACTGAAGCTTTCTTT
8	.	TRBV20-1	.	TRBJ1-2	CSAYGYTF	TGCAGCGCCTATGGCTACACCTTC
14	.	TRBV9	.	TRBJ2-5	CASSVGGGVETQYF	TGTGCCAGCAGCGTAGGAGGGGGGGTAGAGACCCAGTACTTC
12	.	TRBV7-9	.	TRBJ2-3	CASSKSTDTQYF	TGTGCCAGCAGCAAATCAACAGATACGCAGTATTTT
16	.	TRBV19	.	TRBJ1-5	CASSISSGSGNQPQHF	TGTGCCAGTAGTATTTCGTCGGGATCAGGGAATCAGCCCCAGCATTTT
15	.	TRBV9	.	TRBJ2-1	CASSVVPSDSNEQFF	TGTGCCAGCAGCGTAGTTCCTAGCGACTCTAATGAGCAGTTCTTC
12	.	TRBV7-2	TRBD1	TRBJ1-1	CASSGTGAEAFF	TGTGCCAGCAGCGGGACAGGGGCGGAAGCTTTCTTT
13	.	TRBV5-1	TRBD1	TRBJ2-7	CASSSPGQGVQYF	TGCGCCAGCAGCTCACCGGGACAGGGTGTACAGTACTTC
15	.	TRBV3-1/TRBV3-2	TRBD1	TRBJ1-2	CASSQWDRGNYGYTF	TGTGCCAGCAGCCAATGGGACAGGGGTAACTATGGCTACACCTTC
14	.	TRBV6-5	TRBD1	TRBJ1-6	CAIRRDSGDSPLHF	TGTGCCATCCGACGGGACAGCGGCGACTCACCCCTCCACTTT
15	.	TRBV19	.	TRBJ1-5	CASSPVRGGNQPQHF	TGTGCCAGTAGCCCCGTCCGGGGAGGCAATCAGCCCCAGCATTTT